The clone carrying this TCR beta chain was observed at least ten times. The germline V gene encodes CDR1 MNHNS and CDR2 SASEGT. The CDR3 spans 11 residues. V shed 8 bases, J shed 7 bases, and the junction held 5 bases outside the gene matches. This sample was included in a study of blood T cells in healthy people across ages. Through a sample-barcoded 5' primer and a J-beta primer mix, a second PCR was run for roughly 6 to 12 cycles. TCRdb itself ran the 5' RACE reads through MiXCR, one entry per CDR3 protein. The top ten hold more than 6% of the sample, which has 1.5 million to 2 million distinct CDR3 sequences, 25% to 30% seen once.

This sequence joins TRBV6-1 and TRBJ2-7; 7 bases are a match to TRBD2. Material: blood. The TCR was taken from a woman aged 25-40 years in good health. The DNA for the CDR3 is TGTGCCAGCCCCCGCGGGGGAGAGCAGTACTTC. Amino acids: CASPRGGEQYF.